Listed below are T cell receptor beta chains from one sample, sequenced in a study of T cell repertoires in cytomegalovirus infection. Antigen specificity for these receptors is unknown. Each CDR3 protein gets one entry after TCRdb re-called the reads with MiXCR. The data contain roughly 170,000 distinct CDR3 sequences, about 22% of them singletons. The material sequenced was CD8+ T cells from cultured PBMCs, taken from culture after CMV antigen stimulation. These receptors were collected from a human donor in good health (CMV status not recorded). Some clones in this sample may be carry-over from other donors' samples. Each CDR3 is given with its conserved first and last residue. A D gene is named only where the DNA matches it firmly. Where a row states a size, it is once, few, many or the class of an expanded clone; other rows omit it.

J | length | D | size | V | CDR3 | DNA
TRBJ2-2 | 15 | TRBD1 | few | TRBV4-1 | CASSQGQGRAGELFF | TGCGCCAGCAGCCAGGGACAGGGAAGAGCCGGGGAGCTGTTTTTT
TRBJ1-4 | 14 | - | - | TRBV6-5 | CASSYSGSNEKLFF | TGTGCCAGCAGTTACTCGGGGTCTAATGAAAAACTGTTTTTT
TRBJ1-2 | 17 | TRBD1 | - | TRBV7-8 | CASSFLGTGDNGYGYTF | TGTGCCAGCAGCTTTCTCGGGACAGGGGATAATGGCTATGGCTACACCTTC
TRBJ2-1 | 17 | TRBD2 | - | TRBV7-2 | CASSLVAGDRRDNEQFF | TGTGCCAGCAGCTTAGTAGCGGGGGACCGAAGGGACAATGAGCAGTTCTTC
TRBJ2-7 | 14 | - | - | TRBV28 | CASSLSGKPYEQYF | TGTGCCAGCAGTTTATCAGGGAAACCCTACGAGCAGTACTTC
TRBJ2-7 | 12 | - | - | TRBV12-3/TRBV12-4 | CASSFDSYEQYF | TGTGCCAGCAGTTTTGACAGCTACGAGCAGTACTTC
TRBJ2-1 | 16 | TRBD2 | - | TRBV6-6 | CASSTLAGGNNNEQFF | TGTGCCAGCAGTACTCTAGCGGGGGGAAACAACAATGAGCAGTTCTTC
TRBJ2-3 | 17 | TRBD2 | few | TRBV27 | CASSLRRLAGTTDTQYF | TGTGCCAGCAGTTTAAGACGCCTAGCGGGGACCACAGATACGCAGTATTTT
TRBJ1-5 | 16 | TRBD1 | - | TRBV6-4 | CASSDEDRGGNQPQHF | TGTGCCAGCAGTGACGAGGACAGGGGGGGAAATCAGCCCCAGCATTTT
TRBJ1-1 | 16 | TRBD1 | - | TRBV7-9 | CASSAGVGTGNTEAFF | TGTGCCAGCAGCGCGGGAGTTGGGACAGGGAACACTGAAGCTTTCTTT
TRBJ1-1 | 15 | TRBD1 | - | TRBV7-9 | CASSWDRGPNTEAFF | TGTGCCAGCAGCTGGGACAGGGGGCCGAACACTGAAGCTTTCTTT
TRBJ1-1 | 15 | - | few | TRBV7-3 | CASSLSRVGATEAFF | TGTGCCAGCAGCCTCTCCAGGGTCGGGGCCACTGAAGCTTTCTTT
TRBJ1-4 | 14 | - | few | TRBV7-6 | CASRLGGTNEKLFF | TGTGCCAGCAGGCTGGGAGGGACTAATGAAAAACTGTTTTTT
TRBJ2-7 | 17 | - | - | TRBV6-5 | CASSFRIDGGTSYEQYF | TGTGCCAGCAGTTTTAGGATAGACGGAGGGACTTCCTACGAGCAGTACTTC
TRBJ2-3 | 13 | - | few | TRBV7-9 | CASSLYLTDTQYF | TGTGCCAGCAGCTTATACTTAACAGATACGCAGTATTTT
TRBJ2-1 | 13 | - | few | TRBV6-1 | CAVRGPPAGEQFF | TGTGCCGTAAGGGGACCGCCCGCGGGTGAGCAGTTCTTC
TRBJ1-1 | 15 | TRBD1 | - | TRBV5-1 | CASSRRDRGVTEAFF | TGCGCCAGCAGCCGGCGCGACAGGGGGGTAACTGAAGCTTTCTTT
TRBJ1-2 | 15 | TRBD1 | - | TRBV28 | CASNPIGQGLAGYTF | TGTGCCAGCAACCCGATTGGACAGGGATTGGCCGGCTACACCTTC
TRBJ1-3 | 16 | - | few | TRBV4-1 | CASSPNGDNPGNTIYF | TGCGCCAGCAGTCCTAATGGGGACAACCCTGGAAACACCATATATTTT
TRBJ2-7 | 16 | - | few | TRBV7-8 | CASSLAGRTASYEQYF | TGTGCCAGCAGCTTAGCGGGCAGGACCGCATCCTACGAGCAGTACTTC
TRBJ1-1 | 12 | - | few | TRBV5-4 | CASSPQGPEAFF | TGTGCCAGCAGCCCTCAGGGGCCTGAAGCTTTCTTT
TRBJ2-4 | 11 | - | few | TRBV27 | CASQQKNIQYF | TGTGCCAGCCAACAGAAAAACATTCAGTACTTC
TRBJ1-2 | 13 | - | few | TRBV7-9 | CASRSDTPHGYTF | TGTGCCAGCAGGTCAGACACCCCTCACGGCTACACCTTC
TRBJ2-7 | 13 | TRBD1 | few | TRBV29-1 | CSVKTGATYEQYF | TGCAGCGTTAAGACAGGGGCAACCTACGAGCAGTACTTC
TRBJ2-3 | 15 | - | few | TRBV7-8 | CASSFSRGRTDTQYF | TGTGCCAGCAGCTTTTCTCGGGGAAGAACAGATACGCAGTATTTT
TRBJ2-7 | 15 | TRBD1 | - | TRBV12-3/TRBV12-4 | CASSTRDRGVRKQYF | TGTGCCAGCAGTACCAGAGACAGGGGGGTTAGAAAGCAGTACTTC
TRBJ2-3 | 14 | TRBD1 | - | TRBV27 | CASSPAPQGKTQYF | TGTGCCAGCAGTCCTGCGCCACAGGGGAAAACGCAGTATTTT
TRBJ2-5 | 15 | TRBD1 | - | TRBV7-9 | CASSLSQGAQETQYF | TGTGCCAGCAGCTTGTCGCAGGGGGCACAAGAGACCCAGTACTTC
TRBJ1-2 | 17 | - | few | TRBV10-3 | CAISESNLAGPNYGYTF | TGTGCCATCAGTGAGTCGAATCTGGCAGGGCCTAACTATGGCTACACCTTC
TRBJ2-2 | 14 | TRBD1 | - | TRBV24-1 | CATRTTGDYGELFF | TGTGCCACCAGAACTACAGGGGATTACGGGGAGCTGTTTTTT
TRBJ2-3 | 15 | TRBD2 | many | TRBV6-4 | CASSEVAGGPDTQYF | TGTGCCAGCAGTGAGGTAGCGGGGGGCCCAGATACGCAGTATTTT
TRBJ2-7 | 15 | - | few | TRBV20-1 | CSARDLERGGYEQYF | TGCAGTGCTAGAGATCTAGAAAGGGGAGGCTACGAGCAGTACTTC
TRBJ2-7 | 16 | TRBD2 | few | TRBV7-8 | CASSLWTSGGAYEQYF | TGTGCCAGCAGCCTGTGGACTAGCGGGGGGGCCTACGAGCAGTACTTC
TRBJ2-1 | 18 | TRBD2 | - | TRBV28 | CASSLSLAGGGSYNEQFF | TGTGCCAGCAGTTTATCCTTGGCGGGGGGTGGGTCCTACAATGAGCAGTTCTTC
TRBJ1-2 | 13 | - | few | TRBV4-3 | CASSQEINYGYTF | TGCGCCAGCAGCCAAGAGATTAACTATGGCTACACCTTC
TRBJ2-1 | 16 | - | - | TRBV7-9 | CASSVTGQGLYNEQFF | TGTGCCAGCAGCGTAACCGGGCAGGGTCTTTACAATGAGCAGTTCTTC
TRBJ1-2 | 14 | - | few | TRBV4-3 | CASSQEEWNYGYTF | TGCGCCAGCAGCCAAGAGGAGTGGAACTATGGCTACACCTTC
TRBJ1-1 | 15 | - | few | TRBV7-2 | CASSLVDRGGAEAFF | TGTGCCAGCAGCTTAGTTGATAGGGGGGGGGCTGAAGCTTTCTTT
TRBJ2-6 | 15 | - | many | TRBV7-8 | CASSLIGFGANVLTF | TGTGCCAGCAGCTTAATAGGGTTCGGGGCCAACGTCCTGACTTTC
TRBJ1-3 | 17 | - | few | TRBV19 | CASSIPQLLTSGNTIYF | TGTGCCAGTAGTATACCACAGCTACTAACCTCTGGAAACACCATATATTTT
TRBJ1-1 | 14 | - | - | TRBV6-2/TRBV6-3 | CASRGDGVNTEAFF | TGTGCCAGCAGGGGGGACGGGGTGAACACTGAAGCTTTCTTT
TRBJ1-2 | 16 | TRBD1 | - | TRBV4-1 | CASSQETGKENYGYTF | TGCGCCAGCAGCCAAGAGACAGGGAAAGAGAACTATGGCTACACCTTC
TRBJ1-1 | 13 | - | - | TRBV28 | CASREEEYTEAFF | TGTGCCAGCAGGGAGGAGGAGTACACTGAAGCTTTCTTT
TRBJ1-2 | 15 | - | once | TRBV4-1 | CASSRIGRNNYGYTF | TGCGCCAGCAGCCGAATTGGACGGAATAACTATGGCTACACCTTC
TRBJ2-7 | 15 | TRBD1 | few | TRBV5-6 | CASSPGQGARYEQYF | TGTGCCAGCAGCCCGGGACAGGGGGCGAGATACGAGCAGTACTTC